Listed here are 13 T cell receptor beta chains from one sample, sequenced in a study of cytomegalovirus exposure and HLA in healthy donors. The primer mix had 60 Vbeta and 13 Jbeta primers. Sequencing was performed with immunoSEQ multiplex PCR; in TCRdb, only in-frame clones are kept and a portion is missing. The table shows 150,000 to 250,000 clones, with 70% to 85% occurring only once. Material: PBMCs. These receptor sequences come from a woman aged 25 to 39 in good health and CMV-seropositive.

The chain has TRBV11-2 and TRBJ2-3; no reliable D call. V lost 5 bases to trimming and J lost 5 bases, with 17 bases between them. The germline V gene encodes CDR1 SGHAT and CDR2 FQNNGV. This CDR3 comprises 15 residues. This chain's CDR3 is CASSQSFNSLDTQYF. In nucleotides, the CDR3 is TGTGCCAGCAGCCAAAGCTTTAACTCACTAGATACGCAGTATTTT.

CDR3 region: CASSLAGGSYGYTF. Written as DNA, the CDR3 is TGTGCCAGCAGCTTGGCAGGGGGAAGCTATGGCTACACCTTC. The rearrangement joins TRBV5-8 to TRBJ1-2, with 7 bases lining up with TRBD1. Per germline, CDR1 SGHTS and CDR2 YDEGEE. The V segment lost 0 bases and the J segment 4 bases; nucleotides outside the gene matches: 3. The CDR3 consists of 14 residues.

CDR3 in DNA: TGTGCCAGCAGCGAGGGGACTAGCGGGGGGGCCGGGGAGACCCAGTACTTC. Translated, it gives CASSEGTSGGAGETQYF. The gene calls are TRBV9 and TRBJ2-5, with 16 nucleotides matching TRBD2. The CDR3 sequence is 17 residues long. J was trimmed by 5 bases and V by 3 bases; bases with no gene match: 7. CDR1 and CDR2 from the germline V gene are SGDLS and YYNGEE.

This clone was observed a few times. The CDR3 loop is CASSEALLEQFF. CDR3 coding DNA: TGTGCCAGCAGTGAAGCGCTTCTAGAGCAGTTCTTC. The chain links TRBV6-5 to TRBJ2-1; D gene uncertain. Germline CDR1 and CDR2: MNHEY and SVGAGI. Trimming removed 5 bases at V and 10 bases at J, with 12 bases between. The CDR3 consists of 12 residues.

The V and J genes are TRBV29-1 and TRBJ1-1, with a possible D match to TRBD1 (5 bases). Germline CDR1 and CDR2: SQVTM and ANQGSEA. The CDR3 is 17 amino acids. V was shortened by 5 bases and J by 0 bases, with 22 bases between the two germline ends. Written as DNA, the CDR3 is TGCAGCGTTACTTTGGCAGGGCGAATCCTAATGAACACTGAAGCTTTCTTT. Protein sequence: CSVTLAGRILMNTEAFF. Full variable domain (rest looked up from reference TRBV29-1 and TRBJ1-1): SAVISQKPSRDICQRGTSLTIQCQVDSQVTMMFWYRQQPGQSLTLIATANQGSEATYESGFVIDKFPISRPNLTFSTLTVSNMSPEDSSIYLCSVTLAGRILMNTEAFFGQGTRLTVV.

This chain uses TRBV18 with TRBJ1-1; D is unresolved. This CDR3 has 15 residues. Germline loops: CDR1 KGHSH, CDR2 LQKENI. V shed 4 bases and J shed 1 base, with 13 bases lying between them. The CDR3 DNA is TGTGCCAGCTCACTAACCACGAGCGGGAACACTGAAGCTTTCTTT. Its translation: CASSLTTSGNTEAFF.

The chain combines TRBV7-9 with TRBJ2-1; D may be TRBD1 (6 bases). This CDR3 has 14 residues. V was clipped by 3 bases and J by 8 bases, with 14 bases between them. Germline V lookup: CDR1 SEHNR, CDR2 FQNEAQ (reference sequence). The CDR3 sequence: CASSFSQGPDEQFF. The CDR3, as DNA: TGTGCCAGCAGCTTTTCTCAGGGGCCGGATGAGCAGTTCTTC.

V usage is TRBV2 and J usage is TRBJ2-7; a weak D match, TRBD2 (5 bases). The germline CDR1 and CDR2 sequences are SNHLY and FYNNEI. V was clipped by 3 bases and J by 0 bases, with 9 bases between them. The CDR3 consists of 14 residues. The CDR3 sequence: CASSEWAGSYEQYF. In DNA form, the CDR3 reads TGTGCCAGCAGTGAGTGGGCGGGCTCCTACGAGCAGTACTTC.

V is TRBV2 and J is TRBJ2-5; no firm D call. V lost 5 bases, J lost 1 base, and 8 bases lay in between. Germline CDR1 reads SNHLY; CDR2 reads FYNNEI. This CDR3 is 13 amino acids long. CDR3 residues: CASSFGPQETQYF. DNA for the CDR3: TGTGCCAGCAGTTTCGGTCCCCAAGAGACCCAGTACTTC.

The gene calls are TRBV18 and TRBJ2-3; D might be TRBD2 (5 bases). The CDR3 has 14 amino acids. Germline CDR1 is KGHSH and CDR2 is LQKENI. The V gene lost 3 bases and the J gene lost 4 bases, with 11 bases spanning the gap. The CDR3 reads CASSPGGLPDTQYF. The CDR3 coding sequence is TGTGCCAGCTCACCGGGCGGGCTTCCAGATACGCAGTATTTT.

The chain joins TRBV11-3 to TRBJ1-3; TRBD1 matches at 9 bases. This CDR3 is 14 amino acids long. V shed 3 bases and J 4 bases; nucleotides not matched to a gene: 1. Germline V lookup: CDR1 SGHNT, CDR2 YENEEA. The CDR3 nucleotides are TGTGCCAGCAGCTTTGGGACAGGGGGAAACACCATATATTTT. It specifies CASSFGTGGNTIYF.

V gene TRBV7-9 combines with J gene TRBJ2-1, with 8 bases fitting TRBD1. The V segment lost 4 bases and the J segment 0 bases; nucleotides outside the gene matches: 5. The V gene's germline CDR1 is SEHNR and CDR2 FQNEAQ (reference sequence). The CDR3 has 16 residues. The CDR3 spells CASSSSDRDSYNEQFF. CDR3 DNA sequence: TGTGCCAGCAGCTCCTCGGACAGGGACTCCTACAATGAGCAGTTCTTC.

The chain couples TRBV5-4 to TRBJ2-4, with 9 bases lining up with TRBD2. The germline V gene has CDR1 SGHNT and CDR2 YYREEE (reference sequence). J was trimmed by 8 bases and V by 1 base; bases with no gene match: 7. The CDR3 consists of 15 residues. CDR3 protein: CASSLSRGGAYIQYF. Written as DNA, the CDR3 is TGTGCCAGCAGCTTGAGTCGCGGGGGGGCGTACATTCAGTACTTC.